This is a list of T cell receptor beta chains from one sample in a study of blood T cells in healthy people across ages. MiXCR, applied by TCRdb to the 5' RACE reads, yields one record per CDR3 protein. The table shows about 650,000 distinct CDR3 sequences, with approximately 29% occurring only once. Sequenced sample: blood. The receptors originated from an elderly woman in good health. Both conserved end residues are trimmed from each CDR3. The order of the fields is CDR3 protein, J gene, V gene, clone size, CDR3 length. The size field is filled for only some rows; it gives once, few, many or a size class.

CDR3aa: ASSEGPGLIYGYT
j_gene: TRBJ1-2
v_gene: TRBV6-1
abundance: many
len: 13

CDR3aa: ASSQEVLSYEQY
j_gene: TRBJ2-7
v_gene: TRBV4-3
abundance: many
len: 12

CDR3aa: ASSLVLSSPYNEQF
j_gene: TRBJ2-1
v_gene: TRBV5-6
abundance: many
len: 14

CDR3aa: ASSSRGNTIY
j_gene: TRBJ1-3
v_gene: TRBV7-6
abundance: .
len: 10

CDR3aa: ASSPHGGYYGYT
j_gene: TRBJ1-2
v_gene: TRBV11-2
abundance: many
len: 12

CDR3aa: ASSLRQPGANVLT
j_gene: TRBJ2-6
v_gene: TRBV7-2
abundance: many
len: 13

CDR3aa: ASSYSKMDEAF
j_gene: TRBJ1-1
v_gene: TRBV6-6
abundance: many
len: 11

CDR3aa: ASSLHLPYEQY
j_gene: .
v_gene: TRBV12-3/TRBV12-4
abundance: .
len: 11

CDR3aa: ASSYTSWGQETQY
j_gene: TRBJ2-5
v_gene: TRBV12-3/TRBV12-4
abundance: .
len: 13

CDR3aa: ASRRVVAPGNTIY
j_gene: TRBJ1-3
v_gene: TRBV6-2/TRBV6-3
abundance: .
len: 13

CDR3aa: SARGISGGNSPLH
j_gene: TRBJ1-6
v_gene: TRBV20-1
abundance: many
len: 13

CDR3aa: ASSQAPGGNEKLF
j_gene: TRBJ1-4
v_gene: TRBV4-1
abundance: many
len: 13

CDR3aa: ASSARTGRATEAF
j_gene: TRBJ1-1
v_gene: TRBV11-2
abundance: .
len: 13

CDR3aa: ASSKDRGQNIQY
j_gene: TRBJ2-4
v_gene: TRBV18
abundance: .
len: 12

CDR3aa: ASSQAQPKETQY
j_gene: TRBJ2-5
v_gene: TRBV6-2/TRBV6-3
abundance: .
len: 12

CDR3aa: ASSSRGQSTARSFYNEQF
j_gene: TRBJ2-1
v_gene: TRBV7-2
abundance: .
len: 18

CDR3aa: ASTTPGGNIQY
j_gene: TRBJ2-4
v_gene: TRBV6-2/TRBV6-3
abundance: many
len: 11

CDR3aa: ASSYGRGKYDYT
j_gene: TRBJ1-2
v_gene: TRBV6-5
abundance: .
len: 12

CDR3aa: ASSKKLTNYGYT
j_gene: TRBJ1-2
v_gene: TRBV12-3/TRBV12-4
abundance: .
len: 12

CDR3aa: ASSPPSVNTEAF
j_gene: TRBJ1-1
v_gene: TRBV18
abundance: many
len: 12

CDR3aa: SAFDGYEQY
j_gene: TRBJ2-7
v_gene: TRBV20-1
abundance: many
len: 9

CDR3aa: ASSGTGGLFYEQY
j_gene: TRBJ2-7
v_gene: TRBV7-9
abundance: .
len: 13

CDR3aa: ASSLTRPQETQY
j_gene: TRBJ2-5
v_gene: TRBV27
abundance: many
len: 12

CDR3aa: ASSPGTSNQPQH
j_gene: TRBJ1-5
v_gene: TRBV27
abundance: many
len: 12

CDR3aa: SARPGTRPWEQY
j_gene: TRBJ2-7
v_gene: TRBV20-1
abundance: many
len: 12

CDR3aa: ASSEPAGFYGYT
j_gene: TRBJ1-2
v_gene: TRBV25-1
abundance: few
len: 12

CDR3aa: ASSQGGGIWDTQY
j_gene: TRBJ2-3
v_gene: TRBV4-3
abundance: .
len: 13

CDR3aa: ASSVGAGNQPQH
j_gene: TRBJ1-5
v_gene: TRBV9
abundance: .
len: 12

CDR3aa: SARTKRGLTDTQY
j_gene: TRBJ2-3
v_gene: TRBV20-1
abundance: .
len: 13

CDR3aa: ASSSYRTGVDEQF
j_gene: TRBJ2-1
v_gene: TRBV5-6
abundance: .
len: 13

CDR3aa: ASGLGTPDNEQF
j_gene: TRBJ2-1
v_gene: TRBV12-5
abundance: many
len: 12

CDR3aa: ASSGGTGTIETQY
j_gene: TRBJ2-5
v_gene: TRBV28
abundance: .
len: 13

CDR3aa: ASSLFTGTAYEQY
j_gene: TRBJ2-7
v_gene: TRBV11-2
abundance: many
len: 13

CDR3aa: ASSGLAASGVSYNEQF
j_gene: TRBJ2-1
v_gene: TRBV7-9
abundance: .
len: 16

CDR3aa: ATSRYRGEFYEQY
j_gene: TRBJ2-7
v_gene: TRBV15
abundance: many
len: 13

CDR3aa: ASSLTGQGKETQY
j_gene: TRBJ2-5
v_gene: TRBV25-1
abundance: .
len: 13

CDR3aa: ASSSRRGTY
j_gene: TRBJ2-5
v_gene: TRBV6-5
abundance: many
len: 9

CDR3aa: ASSPRGQWGGEQY
j_gene: TRBJ2-7
v_gene: TRBV6-6
abundance: many
len: 13

CDR3aa: ASSQGDLFSSPLH
j_gene: TRBJ1-6
v_gene: TRBV13
abundance: once
len: 13

CDR3aa: SARWGAGNQPQH
j_gene: TRBJ1-5
v_gene: TRBV20-1
abundance: many
len: 12

CDR3aa: ASSIRDSSSQH
j_gene: TRBJ1-5
v_gene: TRBV12-3/TRBV12-4
abundance: .
len: 11

CDR3aa: SARETRETQY
j_gene: TRBJ2-5
v_gene: TRBV20-1
abundance: many
len: 10

CDR3aa: SARQGEGTEAF
j_gene: TRBJ1-1
v_gene: TRBV20-1
abundance: .
len: 11

CDR3aa: ASSQEQGTNEKLF
j_gene: TRBJ1-4
v_gene: TRBV4-2
abundance: few
len: 13

CDR3aa: ASSGGQGASYNSPLH
j_gene: TRBJ1-6
v_gene: TRBV2
abundance: few
len: 15

CDR3aa: ASRTRQSYEQY
j_gene: TRBJ2-7
v_gene: TRBV5-1
abundance: .
len: 11

CDR3aa: ASSLGISTYNEQF
j_gene: TRBJ2-1
v_gene: TRBV7-8
abundance: many
len: 13

CDR3aa: AISDNRGGQPQH
j_gene: TRBJ1-5
v_gene: TRBV10-3
abundance: many
len: 12

CDR3aa: SVEEPGRKEGYT
j_gene: TRBJ1-2
v_gene: TRBV29-1
abundance: many
len: 12

CDR3aa: ASSVRRGVLGETQY
j_gene: TRBJ2-5
v_gene: TRBV4-2
abundance: .
len: 14

CDR3aa: ASSTGTTYEQY
j_gene: TRBJ2-7
v_gene: TRBV12-3/TRBV12-4
abundance: many
len: 11

CDR3aa: ASSRTPGETQY
j_gene: .
v_gene: TRBV7-2
abundance: .
len: 11

CDR3aa: ASSVFQTGHSPLH
j_gene: TRBJ1-6
v_gene: TRBV9
abundance: once
len: 13

CDR3aa: ASRKGDNYGYT
j_gene: TRBJ1-2
v_gene: TRBV5-1
abundance: many
len: 11

CDR3aa: ASSSTGIDEQF
j_gene: TRBJ2-1
v_gene: TRBV7-2
abundance: many
len: 11

CDR3aa: ASSLLAGDHNEQF
j_gene: TRBJ2-1
v_gene: TRBV5-1
abundance: .
len: 13

CDR3aa: ASSLGHYEQETQY
j_gene: .
v_gene: TRBV11-2
abundance: .
len: 13

CDR3aa: ASSPVAGGPADTQY
j_gene: TRBJ2-3
v_gene: TRBV12-3/TRBV12-4
abundance: .
len: 14

CDR3aa: SASGTGANKNIQY
j_gene: TRBJ2-4
v_gene: TRBV20-1
abundance: .
len: 13